This T cell receptor (beta chain) stems from a study of T cell responses to AZD1222 COVID-19 vaccine. Method: immunoSEQ multiplex PCR; TCRdb's copy keeps in-frame clones and lacks some. The table shows around 84,000 clones, with 80% to 90% occurring only once. This CDR3 has 14 amino acids. Germline values: CDR1 MNHEY, CDR2 SVGAGI. The germline V and J ends were trimmed by 7 bases and 3 bases, with 15 bases remaining between them. This clone was observed a few times. The antigen remains undetermined. Findings of the study overall: Sampled repertoires all dated from after the peak T cell response. Most donors were white British, females outnumbered males, and clonal diversity was possibly underestimated. Recipients of AZD1222 seropositive at baseline numbered only six or seven.

The material was peripheral blood, obtained on day 0 of MenACWY control vaccination. This chain links TRBV6-5 with TRBJ1-2; the D is unclear. The TCR originated in an adult in good health. The CDR3 coding sequence is TGTGCCAGCACTTTTTCTCCGAGGGACTATGGCTACACCTTC. As protein: CASTFSPRDYGYTF.